These 32 T cell receptor beta chains came from one sample sequenced in a study of blood T cells in healthy people across ages. Together with a sample-barcoded 5' primer, a J-beta primer mix was included in a second PCR lasting about 6 to 11 cycles. TCRdb re-derived calls from the 5' RACE reads in MiXCR, one entry per CDR3 protein. The sample carries over a million distinct CDR3 sequences, less than 45% recorded once. Specimen: blood. The receptors were gathered from a woman between 18 and 29 years old in good health.

This clonotype has only a few counts. The chain joins TRBV29-1 to TRBJ1-5, with D possibly matching TRBD1 (6 bases). Trimming pared 4 bases from V and 0 bases from J, leaving 16 bases between. Germline values: CDR1 SQVTM, CDR2 ANQGSEA. This CDR3 comprises 16 residues. The CDR3 loop is CSVVLGGGYSNQPQHF. CDR3 coding DNA: TGCAGCGTTGTTCTAGGGGGGGGATATAGCAATCAGCCCCAGCATTTT. Full variable domain (outside the CDR3, taken from reference TRBV29-1 and TRBJ1-5): SAVISQKPSRDICQRGTSLTIQCQVDSQVTMMFWYRQQPGQSLTLIATANQGSEATYESGFVIDKFPISRPNLTFSTLTVSNMSPEDSSIYLCSVVLGGGYSNQPQHFGDGTRLSIL.

This clonotype was recorded a few times. V usage is TRBV4-3 and J usage is TRBJ2-7; no clear D. CDR1 and CDR2 from the germline V gene are LGHNA and YSLEER. The CDR3 contains 16 residues. Trimming removed 0 bases from V and 7 bases from J, with 19 bases in between. CDR3 DNA sequence: TGCGCCAGCAGCCAAGACCTTTCGGGCACCCTCGGAGAGCAGTACTTC. This encodes CASSQDLSGTLGEQYF.

J is TRBJ2-3 and V is TRBV2; D possibly corresponds to TRBD2 (5 bases). This CDR3 has 15 amino acids. CDR1 and CDR2 from the germline V gene are SNHLY and FYNNEI. Trimming removed 0 bases at V and 0 bases at J, with 7 bases between. The CDR3 DNA follows: TGTGCCAGCAGTGAAGCGCGCGGGAGCACAGATACGCAGTATTTT. Translating gives CASSEARGSTDTQYF.

The rearrangement links TRBV4-3 to TRBJ2-7; D is possibly TRBD2 (6 bases). There are 16 residues in the CDR3. Trimming pared 1 base from V and 2 bases from J, leaving 15 bases between. CDR1 and CDR2 (germline): LGHNA, YSLEER. CDR3 amino acids: CASSQAPGLRTYEQYF. DNA for the CDR3: TGCGCCAGCAGCCAAGCCCCGGGACTTCGAACCTACGAGCAGTACTTC.

The chain recombines TRBV10-3 with TRBJ2-1; D remains ambiguous. The CDR3 totals 15 residues. Trimming took off 0 bases at V and 5 bases at J, with 11 bases between the two ends. The germline CDR1 and CDR2 sequences are ENHRY and SYGVKD. In DNA form, the CDR3 reads TGTGCCATCAGTGAGTCGGCTAGGAGTAACAATGAGCAGTTCTTC. Its protein product is CAISESARSNNEQFF.

This clonotype was found a few times. The chain has TRBV6-5 and TRBJ1-2; a possible D gene is TRBD1 (6 bases). Between the trimmed V and J ends, which lost 4 bases and 5 bases, there was a span of 14 bases. Germline CDR1 is MNHEY and CDR2 is SVGAGI. This CDR3 contains 14 residues. CDR3 residues: CASSSEGGAYGYTF. The CDR3 nucleotides are TGTGCCAGCAGTTCCGAAGGGGGGGCTTATGGCTACACCTTC.

This chain joins TRBV5-1 and TRBJ2-2, with D hard to call. Germline loops: CDR1 SGHRS, CDR2 YFSETQ. This CDR3 spans 12 amino acids. V lost 3 bases and J 7 bases, leaving 7 bases between the germline ends. Here the CDR3 reads CASSWANGELFF. The CDR3 nucleotides read TGCGCCAGCAGCTGGGCGAACGGGGAGCTGTTTTTT.

This clonotype has a handful of counts. The chain couples TRBV4-3 to TRBJ1-2; possible D gene TRBD1, 5 bases. The CDR3 spans 15 residues. Trimming removed 2 bases at V and 8 bases at J, with 18 bases between. Germline CDR1 reads LGHNA; CDR2 reads YSLEER. CDR3 sequence (DNA): TGCGCCAGCAGCCAAATGACGGGACTCGCACAAGGCTACACCTTC. Protein: CASSQMTGLAQGYTF.

The chain uses TRBV4-1 and TRBJ2-2; the match to TRBD1 covers 12 bases. V dropped 0 bases and J dropped 7; count of bases not matched to a gene: 6. This CDR3 has 17 residues. Germline V gene lookup returns CDR1 MGHRA and CDR2 YSYEKL. The DNA for the CDR3 is TGCGCCAGCAGCCAAGAGGGGACAGGGGGCTTGGTCGGGGAGCTGTTTTTT. Its protein product is CASSQEGTGGLVGELFF.

This clonotype turned up a few times. The rearrangement joins TRBV4-3 to TRBJ1-2; TRBD1 matches at 7 bases. The CDR3 totals 13 residues. V gave up 3 bases and J gave up 10 bases; unmatched junction bases: 8. Germline lookup yields CDR1 LGHNA and CDR2 YSLEER. The CDR3 region is CASSQRTGDTYTF. Written as DNA, the CDR3 is TGCGCCAGCAGCCAGAGGACAGGAGATACCTACACCTTC.

The chain combines TRBV5-5 with TRBJ1-5; D ambiguous. The germline CDR1 and CDR2 sequences are SGHKS and YYEKEE (reference sequence). The CDR3 consists of 14 residues. The V gene lost 0 bases and the J gene lost 7 bases, with 11 bases spanning the gap. This chain's CDR3 is CASSLDWERQPQHF. DNA for the CDR3: TGTGCCAGCAGCTTGGACTGGGAAAGGCAGCCCCAGCATTTT.

The chain recombines TRBV20-1 with TRBJ1-3; no firm D call. The germline V gene has CDR1 DFQATT and CDR2 SNEGSKA (reference sequence). This CDR3 has 13 amino acids. The V and J ends lost 2 bases and 0 bases respectively, with 5 bases between them. In DNA, the CDR3 is TGCAGTGCTAGACAGGTCTCTGGAAACACCATATATTTT. Its translation is CSARQVSGNTIYF.

This clonotype was detected a few times. The chain joins TRBV20-1 to TRBJ1-2; 11 positions agree with TRBD1. The CDR3 sequence is 13 residues long. Germline-derived CDR1 and CDR2 are DFQATT and SNEGSKA (reference sequence). V lost 5 bases to trimming and J lost 13 bases; unmatched junction nucleotides: 12. The CDR3 region is CSASKGQGVVGTF. As DNA, the CDR3 is TGCAGTGCTTCAAAGGGACAGGGGGTAGTAGGCACCTTC.

In its sample, this clonotype was seen a few times. Here the CDR3 DNA reads TGTGCCAGCAGTCGCGGGCTAAGGGAAGCTTTCTTT. It is translated as CASSRGLREAFF. The chain has TRBV12-3 or TRBV12-4 and TRBJ1-1; no definite D call. The CDR3 is 12 residues long. Trimming shortened V by 5 bases and J by 8 bases, and 12 bases separated the two germline ends.

In this sample, this clonotype turned up a few times. CDR3 sequence reads: CASNYPGHKGYTF. In nucleotides, the CDR3 is TGTGCCAGCAACTATCCGGGACACAAAGGCTACACCTTC. The chain has TRBV12-3 or TRBV12-4 and TRBJ1-2; TRBD1 is a possible D gene (6 bases). V lost 7 bases, J lost 8 bases, and 17 bases lay in between. The CDR3 is 13 residues long.

This clonotype was recorded a few times. The chain links TRBV6-6 to TRBJ1-4; 8 positions match TRBD1. Germline V gene lookup returns CDR1 MNHNY and CDR2 SVGAGI (reference sequence). CDR3 length: 16 amino acids. V was pared by 5 bases and J by 7 bases, with 12 bases of the junction left unmatched. CDR3 DNA: TGTGCCAGCAGTACCCCGGACAGGGTTGGATCTGAAAAACTGTTTTTT. The encoded protein is CASSTPDRVGSEKLFF.

This sequence joins TRBV6-2 or TRBV6-3 and TRBJ1-5; 9 bases line up with TRBD1. Germline V lookup: CDR1 MNHEY, CDR2 SVGEGT. With 5 bases clipped from V and 1 base from J, the junction kept 15 bases outside the gene matches. The CDR3 is 19 residues long. The CDR3 DNA is TGTGCCAGCAGTAGGGACCGGGACAGGGTTATTGGCAGCAATCAGCCCCAGCATTTT. It translates to CASSRDRDRVIGSNQPQHF.

A word on this clonotype: Since the CDR3 does not end with the conserved phenylalanine or tryptophan, this likely comes from a read error. The chain recombines TRBV18 with TRBJ1-2; D is uncertain. The germline V and J ends were trimmed by 0 bases and 0 bases, with 11 bases remaining between them. This CDR3 spans 16 amino acids. Germline V gene sequence: CDR1 KGHSH, CDR2 LQKENI. The CDR3: CASSPPPQRSNYGYTL. CDR3 in DNA: TGTGCCAGCTCACCACCTCCCCAGAGATCTAACTATGGCTACACCCTC.

This clonotype appeared a single time. The rearrangement uses TRBV25-1 and TRBJ2-1, with 8 bases identical to TRBD1. Looked up from germline, CDR1 is MGHDK and CDR2 is SYGVNS. Unmatched junction bases numbered 6, after V lost 5 bases and J lost 6 bases. The CDR3 length is 14 residues. The CDR3 region is CASSTPGQGNEQFF. Here the CDR3 DNA reads TGTGCCAGCAGTACCCCTGGACAGGGCAATGAGCAGTTCTTC. Based on the CDR3 plus reference TRBV25-1 and TRBJ2-1, the full variable domain is EADIYQTPRYLVIGTGKKITLECSQTMGHDKMYWYQQDPGMELHLIHYSYGVNSTEKGDLSSESTVSRIRTEHFPLTLESARPSHTSQYLCASSTPGQGNEQFFGPGTRLTVL.

This clonotype has a handful of counts. The chain is built from TRBV6-2 or TRBV6-3 and TRBJ2-7; either TRBD1 or TRBD2 may supply D (5 bases each). V was pared by 10 bases and J by 6 bases, with 16 bases between. The V gene's germline CDR1 is MNHEY and CDR2 SVGEGT. This CDR3 is 12 amino acids long. DNA for the CDR3: TGTGCCACCTGGGACCCGGGAAGCGAGCAGTACTTC. Amino acids: CATWDPGSEQYF.

Regarding this clonotype: The junction differs from germline at one of its ends, possibly a read error. The rearrangement links TRBV20-1 to TRBJ2-1, with a weak D call TRBD2 (6 bases). The CDR3 totals 14 residues. The germline V gene encodes CDR1 DFQATT and CDR2 SNEGSKA (reference sequence). The chain's CDR3 is CSAAPGTGNNEQFF. In DNA form, the CDR3 reads TGCAGTGCTGCCCCCGGGACTGGGAACAATGAGCAGTTTTTC.

The chain is built from TRBV27 and TRBJ2-7, with D perhaps matching TRBD1 (6 bases). This CDR3 comprises 14 residues. Germline CDR1 and CDR2: MNHEY and SMNVEV (reference sequence). The V and J ends lost 7 bases and 3 bases respectively, with 16 bases between them. The CDR3 coding sequence is TGTGCCAGCAAACTCCAGGGGCCCAACTACGAGCAGTACTTC. Its translation is CASKLQGPNYEQYF.

This clonotype was counted only a few times. The chain couples TRBV20-1 to TRBJ2-7; D might be TRBD2 (5 bases). The V gene lost 2 bases and the J gene lost 7 bases, with 12 bases spanning the gap. The CDR3 runs to 12 residues. The germline V gene encodes CDR1 DFQATT and CDR2 SNEGSKA (reference sequence). CDR3 in DNA: TGCAGTGCTAGAAAACTGGACTCGGAGCAGTACTTC. Residues: CSARKLDSEQYF.

The V call is TRBV6-1, the J call TRBJ1-2; D uncertain. Deletions cut 8 bases from V and 0 bases from J, with 10 bases between. Germline-derived CDR1 and CDR2 are MNHNS and SASEGT. The CDR3 has 13 residues. The chain's CDR3 is CASEDGSNYGYTF. The CDR3 bases are TGTGCCAGCGAGGACGGATCTAACTATGGCTACACCTTC.

The rearrangement joins TRBV9 to TRBJ2-2, with 7 bases fitting TRBD1. The junction had 7 bases not matched to a gene; V was cut back by 6 bases and J by 5 bases. This CDR3 has 14 amino acids. Germline V gives CDR1 SGDLS, CDR2 YYNGEE. CDR3 nucleotide sequence: TGTGCCAGCACCTGGGGACAGTCTACCGGGGAGCTGTTTTTT. Its translation: CASTWGQSTGELFF.

The chain uses TRBV7-9 and TRBJ1-2; no definite D call. Germline CDR1 is SEHNR and CDR2 is FQNEAQ (reference sequence). CDR3 length: 15 amino acids. V lost 3 bases, J lost 0 bases, and 11 bases lay in between. Here the CDR3 reads CASSLVAATNYGYTF. The CDR3 nucleotides read TGTGCCAGCAGCTTGGTGGCAGCTACTAACTATGGCTACACCTTC.

The chain is built from TRBV6-2 or TRBV6-3 and TRBJ2-5; possibly TRBD1 or TRBD2 for D (5 bases each). The length of the CDR3 is 14 residues. V was trimmed by 0 bases and J by 11 bases, leaving 16 bases between them. Germline V gene lookup returns CDR1 MNHEY and CDR2 SVGEGT. The CDR3 region is CASSYSRGLSEQYF. The CDR3 bases are TGTGCCAGCAGTTACTCGAGGGGCTTATCGGAGCAGTACTTC.

This clonotype has just one count. The chain recombines TRBV4-3 with TRBJ2-3; D uncertain. V lost 0 bases and J lost 3, with 16 bases in between. The CDR3 is 17 amino acids. Germline CDR1 reads LGHNA; CDR2 reads YSLEER. In DNA form, the CDR3 reads TGCGCCAGCAGCCAAGATCGTCAGGTGTCTTGGACAGATACGCAGTATTTT. Protein sequence: CASSQDRQVSWTDTQYF.

This clonotype came up a few times. The chain links TRBV5-1 to TRBJ2-1; the match to TRBD2 covers 10 bases. The end of the DNA is better explained by TRBJ2-7, so the J call may be wrong. This CDR3 is 15 amino acids long. CDR1 and CDR2 (germline): SGHRS, YFSETQ. The CDR3 is CASSFSSGSYNEQYF. As DNA, the CDR3 is TGCGCCAGCAGCTTTTCTAGCGGGAGTTACAATGAGCAGTACTTC.

This clonotype was seen only once. The chain links TRBV30 to TRBJ2-7; D not certain. Trimming left V 6 bases short and J 0 bases short, with 12 bases between. This CDR3 contains 13 residues. Germline CDR1 reads GTSNPN; CDR2 reads SVGIG (reference sequence). CDR3: CACIPRNSYEQYF. The CDR3 DNA reads as TGTGCCTGCATTCCACGGAACTCCTACGAGCAGTACTTC.

This clonotype was counted once. The J gene is TRBJ2-3, the V gene TRBV27; D might be TRBD2 (5 bases). The germline V and J ends were trimmed by 0 bases and 5 bases, with 12 bases remaining between them. Germline CDR1 and CDR2: MNHEY and SMNVEV (reference sequence). This CDR3 is 15 amino acids long. The CDR3 coding sequence is TGTGCCAGCAGTTTATCGCGGGCGGCTGGAGATACGCAGTATTTT. Translation: CASSLSRAAGDTQYF.

CDR3 sequence reads: CASRPHLPGTNEKLFF. CDR3 nucleotide sequence: TGTGCCAGCAGACCACACCTACCGGGAACTAATGAAAAACTGTTTTTT. V and J are TRBV6-6 and TRBJ1-4; D is undetermined. The CDR3 is 16 residues long. Looked up from germline, CDR1 is MNHNY and CDR2 is SVGAGI (reference sequence). V dropped 6 bases and J dropped 1 base, with 15 bases sitting between them.